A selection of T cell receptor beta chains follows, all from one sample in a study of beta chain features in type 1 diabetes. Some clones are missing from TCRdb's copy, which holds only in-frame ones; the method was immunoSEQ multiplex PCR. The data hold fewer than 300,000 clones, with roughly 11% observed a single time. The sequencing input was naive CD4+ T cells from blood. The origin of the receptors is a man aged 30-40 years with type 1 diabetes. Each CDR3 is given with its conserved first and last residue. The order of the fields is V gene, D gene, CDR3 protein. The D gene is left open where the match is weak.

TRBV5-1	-	CASSLEGALNQPQHF
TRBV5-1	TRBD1	CASSGTGGSAFF
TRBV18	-	CASSPPSNTEAFF
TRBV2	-	CASSERRDNSPLHF
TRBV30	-	CAWSVQGNQPQHF
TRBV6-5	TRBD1	CAISQGANTEAFF
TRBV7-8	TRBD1	CASSQTGRWQPQHF
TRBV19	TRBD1	CASSPDRWNTEAFF
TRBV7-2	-	CASSLGPGVMEQYF
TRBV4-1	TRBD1	CASSAPWTGNTEAFF
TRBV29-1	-	CSVEGRYTDTQYF
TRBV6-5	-	CASSRTVQETQYF
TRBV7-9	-	CASSLGSGFGVTGANVLTF
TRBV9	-	CASSKISGAGELFF
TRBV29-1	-	CSAPAGARGLGEQYF
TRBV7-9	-	CATKGRTTYYNEQFF
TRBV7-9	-	CASSPNYNEQFF
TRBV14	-	CASSQTMRDSPLHF
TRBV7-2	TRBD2	CASALEISGGADTQYF
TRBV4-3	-	CASSPQGRDSDTQYF
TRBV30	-	CAWVPGHRNTEAFF
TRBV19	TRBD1	CASRNGWGQGNFGANVLTF
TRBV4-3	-	CASSRTGGYGYTF
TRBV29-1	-	CSVGDQGGPQHF
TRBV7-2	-	CASSSSGRHGYTF
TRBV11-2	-	CASSANRGAVYGYTF
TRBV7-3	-	CASSLGDFYNEQFF
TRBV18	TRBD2	CASSLLPSGGAGSYEQYF